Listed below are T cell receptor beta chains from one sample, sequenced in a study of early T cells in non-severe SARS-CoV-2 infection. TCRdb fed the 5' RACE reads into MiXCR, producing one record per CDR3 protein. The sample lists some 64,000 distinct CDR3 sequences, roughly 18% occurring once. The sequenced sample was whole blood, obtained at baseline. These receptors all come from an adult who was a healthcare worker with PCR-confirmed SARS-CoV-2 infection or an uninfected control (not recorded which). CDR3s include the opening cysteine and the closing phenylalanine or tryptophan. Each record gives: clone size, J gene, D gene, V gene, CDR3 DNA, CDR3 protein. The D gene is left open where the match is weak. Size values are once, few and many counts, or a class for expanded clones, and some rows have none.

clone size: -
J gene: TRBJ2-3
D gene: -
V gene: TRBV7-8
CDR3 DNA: TGTGCCAGCAGCTTAGTAGAAAGGGGGGCCGTTACGCAGTATTTT
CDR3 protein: CASSLVERGAVTQYF

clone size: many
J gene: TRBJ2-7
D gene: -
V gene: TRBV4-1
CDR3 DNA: TGCGCCAGCAGCCAAGATGCCTTTCGTCCAGGGGCAGCCTACGAGCAGTACTTC
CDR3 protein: CASSQDAFRPGAAYEQYF

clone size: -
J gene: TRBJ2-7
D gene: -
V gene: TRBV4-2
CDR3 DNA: TGTGTCAGCAGCCAAGAATCAGGCTACGAGCAGTACTTC
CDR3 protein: CVSSQESGYEQYF

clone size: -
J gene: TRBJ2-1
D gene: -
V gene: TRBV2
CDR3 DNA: TGTGCCAGCAGTGAAAGGTTTAATGAGCAGTTCTTC
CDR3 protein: CASSERFNEQFF

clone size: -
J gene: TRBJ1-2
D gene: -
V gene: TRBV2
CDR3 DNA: TGTGCCAGCAGCTTGTCGGGAGTCTATGGCTACACCTTC
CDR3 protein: CASSLSGVYGYTF

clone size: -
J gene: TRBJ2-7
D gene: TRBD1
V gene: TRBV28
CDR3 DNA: TGTGCCACCCAGACAGGGATTCACGAGCAGTACTTC
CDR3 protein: CATQTGIHEQYF

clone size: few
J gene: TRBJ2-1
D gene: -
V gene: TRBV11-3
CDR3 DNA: TGTGCCAGCAGCTTAGTTGGGGGCGCTGAGCAGTTCTTC
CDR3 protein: CASSLVGGAEQFF

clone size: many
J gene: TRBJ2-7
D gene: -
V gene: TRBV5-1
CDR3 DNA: TGCGCCAGCAGCTCGACAGGTGAAACCTACGAGCAGTACTTC
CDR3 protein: CASSSTGETYEQYF

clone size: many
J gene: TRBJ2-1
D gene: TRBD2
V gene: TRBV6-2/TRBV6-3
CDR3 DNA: TGTGCCAGCAGCATCAGCGGGGAGGGTTACAATGAGCAGTTCTTC
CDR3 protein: CASSISGEGYNEQFF

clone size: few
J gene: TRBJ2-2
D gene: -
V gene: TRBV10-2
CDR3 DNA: TGCGCCAGCAACGACAGAGTTAACACCGGGGAGCTGTTTTTT
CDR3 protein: CASNDRVNTGELFF

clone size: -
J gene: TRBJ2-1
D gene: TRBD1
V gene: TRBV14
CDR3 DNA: TGTGCCAGCAGCCAAGTGTGGACAGGAATCAATGAGCAGTTCTTC
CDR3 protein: CASSQVWTGINEQFF